This paragraph covers one T cell receptor (beta chain) sequence. This record belongs to a study of control samples from healthy donors and cancer patients. The method was immunoSEQ multiplex PCR; TCRdb's version includes in-frame clones alone and lacks a portion of them. This table has 150,000 to 200,000 clones, approximately 94% appearing once. The receptor's source is a woman younger than 30 in good health. The sequenced sample was blood.

CDR3 sequence (DNA): TGTGCCAGCAGCGCAAGGGGAGGGCCCCAGCATTTT. Encoded protein: CASSARGGPQHF. The chain combines TRBV13 with TRBJ1-5, with D maybe TRBD1 (5 bases). Germline V gives CDR1 PRHDT, CDR2 FYEKMQ (reference sequence). V was cut by 5 bases and J by 9 bases, with 11 bases left in between. This CDR3 has 12 residues. The whole variable domain, filled in from reference TRBV13 and TRBJ1-5, reads AAGVIQSPRHLIKEKRETATLKCYPIPRHDTVYWYQQGPGQDPQFLISFYEKMQSDKGSIPDRFSAQQFSDYHSELNMSSLELGDSALYFCASSARGGPQHFGDGTRLSIL.